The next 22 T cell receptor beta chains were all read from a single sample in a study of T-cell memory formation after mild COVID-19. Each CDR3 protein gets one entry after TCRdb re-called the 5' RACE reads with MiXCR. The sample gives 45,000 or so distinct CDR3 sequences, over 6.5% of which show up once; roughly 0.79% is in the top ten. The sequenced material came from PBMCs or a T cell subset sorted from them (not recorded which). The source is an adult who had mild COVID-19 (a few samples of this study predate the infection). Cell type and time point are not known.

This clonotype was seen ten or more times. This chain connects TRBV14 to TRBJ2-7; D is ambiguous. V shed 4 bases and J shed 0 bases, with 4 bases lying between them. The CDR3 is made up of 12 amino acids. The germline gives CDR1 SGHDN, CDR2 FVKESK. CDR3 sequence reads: CASSPSSYEQYF. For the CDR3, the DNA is TGTGCCAGCAGCCCCTCCTCCTACGAGCAGTACTTC.

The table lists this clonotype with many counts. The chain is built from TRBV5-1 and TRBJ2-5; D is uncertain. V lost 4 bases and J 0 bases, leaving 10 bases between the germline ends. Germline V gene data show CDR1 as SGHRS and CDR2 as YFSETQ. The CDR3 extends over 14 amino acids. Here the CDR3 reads CASSPGSYQETQYF. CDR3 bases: TGCGCCAGCAGCCCCGGCAGCTACCAAGAGACCCAGTACTTC. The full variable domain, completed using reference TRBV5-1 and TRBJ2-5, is KAGVTQTPRYLIKTRGQQVTLSCSPISGHRSVSWYQQTPGQGLQFLFEYFSETQRNKGNFPGRFSGRQFSNSRSEMNVSTLELGDSALYLCASSPGSYQETQYFGPGTRLLVL.

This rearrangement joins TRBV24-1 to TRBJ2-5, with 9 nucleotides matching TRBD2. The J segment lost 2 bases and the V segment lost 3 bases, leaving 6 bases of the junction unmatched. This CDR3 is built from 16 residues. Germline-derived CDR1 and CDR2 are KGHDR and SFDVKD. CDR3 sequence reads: CATSDPVLAGQETQYF. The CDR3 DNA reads TGTGCCACCAGTGATCCGGTTCTAGCGGGACAAGAGACCCAGTACTTC.

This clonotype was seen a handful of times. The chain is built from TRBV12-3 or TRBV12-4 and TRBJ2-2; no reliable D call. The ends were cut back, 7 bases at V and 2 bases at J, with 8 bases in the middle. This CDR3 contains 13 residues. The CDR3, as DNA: TGTGCCAGCACCACACAAAACACCGGGGAGCTGTTTTTT. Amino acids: CASTTQNTGELFF.

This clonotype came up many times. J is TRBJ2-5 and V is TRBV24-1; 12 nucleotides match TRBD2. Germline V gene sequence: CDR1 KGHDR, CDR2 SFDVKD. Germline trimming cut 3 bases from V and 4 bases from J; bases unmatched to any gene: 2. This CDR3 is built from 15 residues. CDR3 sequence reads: CATSDQGLAGETQYF. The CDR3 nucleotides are TGTGCCACCAGTGATCAGGGACTAGCGGGAGAGACCCAGTACTTC.

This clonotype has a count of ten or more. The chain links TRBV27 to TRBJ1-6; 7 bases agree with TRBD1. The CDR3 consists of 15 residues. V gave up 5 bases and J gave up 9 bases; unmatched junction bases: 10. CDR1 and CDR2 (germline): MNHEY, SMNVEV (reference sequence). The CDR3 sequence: CASSPADRVASPLHF. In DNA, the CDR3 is TGTGCCAGCAGTCCTGCAGACAGGGTCGCTTCACCCCTCCACTTT.

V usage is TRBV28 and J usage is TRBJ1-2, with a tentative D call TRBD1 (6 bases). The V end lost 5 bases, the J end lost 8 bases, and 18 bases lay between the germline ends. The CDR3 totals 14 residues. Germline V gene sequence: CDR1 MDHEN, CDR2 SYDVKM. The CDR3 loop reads CASSLRVTGWGYTF. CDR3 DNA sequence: TGTGCCAGCAGTCTTAGAGTTACAGGGTGGGGCTACACCTTC.

CDR3 amino acids: CASTLPGRGPNYGYTF. CDR3 in DNA: TGTGCCAGTACTCTCCCGGGCAGGGGACCGAACTATGGCTACACCTTC. This rearrangement joins TRBV19 to TRBJ1-2; a possible D gene is TRBD1 (6 bases). The CDR3 runs to 16 residues. Germline-derived CDR1 and CDR2 are LNHDA and SQIVND (reference sequence). Trimming cost V 7 bases and J 2 bases, with 20 bases left between them.

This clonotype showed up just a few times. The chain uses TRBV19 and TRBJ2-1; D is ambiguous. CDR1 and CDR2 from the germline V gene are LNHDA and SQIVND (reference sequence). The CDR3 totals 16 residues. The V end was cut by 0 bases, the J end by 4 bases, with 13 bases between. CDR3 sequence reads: CASSIEGAPGYNEQFF. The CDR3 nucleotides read TGTGCCAGTAGTATAGAAGGAGCTCCCGGTTACAATGAGCAGTTCTTC. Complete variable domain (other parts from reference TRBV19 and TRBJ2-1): DGGITQSPKYLFRKEGQNVTLSCEQNLNHDAMYWYRQDPGQGLRLIYYSQIVNDFQKGDIAEGYSVSREKKESFPLTVTSAQKNPTAFYLCASSIEGAPGYNEQFFGPGTRLTVL.

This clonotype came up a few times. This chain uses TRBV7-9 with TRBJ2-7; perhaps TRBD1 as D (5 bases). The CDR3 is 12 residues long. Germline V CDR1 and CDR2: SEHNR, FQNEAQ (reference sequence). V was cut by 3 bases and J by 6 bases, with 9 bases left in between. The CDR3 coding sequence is TGTGCCAGCAGCTTGGGGCTTGGCGAGCAGTACTTC. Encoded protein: CASSLGLGEQYF.

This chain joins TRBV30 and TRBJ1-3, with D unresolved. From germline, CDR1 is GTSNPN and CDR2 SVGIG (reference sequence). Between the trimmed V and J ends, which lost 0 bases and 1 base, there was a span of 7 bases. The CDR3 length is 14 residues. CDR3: CAWSVKGSGNTIYF. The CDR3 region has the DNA TGTGCCTGGAGTGTAAAGGGATCTGGAAACACCATATATTTT.

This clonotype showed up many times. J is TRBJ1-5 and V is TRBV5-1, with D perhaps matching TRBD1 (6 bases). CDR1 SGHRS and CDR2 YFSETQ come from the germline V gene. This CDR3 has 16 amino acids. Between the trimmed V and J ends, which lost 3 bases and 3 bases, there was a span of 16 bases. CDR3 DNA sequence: TGCGCCAGCAGCTGGGGGGACCCGGGGGCCAATCAGCCCCAGCATTTT. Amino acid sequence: CASSWGDPGANQPQHF.

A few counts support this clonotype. In DNA form, the CDR3 reads TGTGCCAGCAGTTTAAATGGACGGGGCCTGGGGCTGAGGGTGAACACTGAAGCTTTCTTT. This encodes CASSLNGRGLGLRVNTEAFF. V and J are TRBV27 and TRBJ1-1, with a possible D match to TRBD1 (5 bases). Germline loops: CDR1 MNHEY, CDR2 SMNVEV (reference sequence). CDR3 length: 20 residues. Trimming pared 2 bases from V and 0 bases from J, leaving 25 bases between.

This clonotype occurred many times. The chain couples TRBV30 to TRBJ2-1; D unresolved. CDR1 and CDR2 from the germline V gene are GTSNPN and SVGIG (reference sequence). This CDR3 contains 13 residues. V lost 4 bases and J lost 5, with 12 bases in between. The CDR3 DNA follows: TGTGCCTGGACGACTTACCCGCACAATGAGCAGTTCTTC. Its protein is CAWTTYPHNEQFF.

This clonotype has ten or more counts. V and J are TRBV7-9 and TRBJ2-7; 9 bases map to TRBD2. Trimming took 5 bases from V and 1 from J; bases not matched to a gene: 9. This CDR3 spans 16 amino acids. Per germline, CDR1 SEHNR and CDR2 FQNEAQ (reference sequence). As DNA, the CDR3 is TGTGCCAGCAGCCCAAGAGCGGGGGGAGGATCCTACGAGCAGTACTTC. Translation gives CASSPRAGGGSYEQYF.

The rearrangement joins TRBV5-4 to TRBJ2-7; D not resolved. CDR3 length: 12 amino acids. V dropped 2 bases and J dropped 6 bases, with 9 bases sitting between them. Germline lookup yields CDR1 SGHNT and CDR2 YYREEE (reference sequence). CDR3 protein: CASSFGSSEQYF. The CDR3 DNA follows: TGTGCCAGCAGCTTTGGGTCTAGCGAGCAGTACTTC.

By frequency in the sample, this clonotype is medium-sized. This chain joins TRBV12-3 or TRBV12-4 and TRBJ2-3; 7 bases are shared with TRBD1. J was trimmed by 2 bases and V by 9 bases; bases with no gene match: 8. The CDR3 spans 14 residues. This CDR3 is CASKPGQHTDTQYF. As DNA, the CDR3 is TGTGCCAGTAAGCCGGGACAGCACACAGATACGCAGTATTTT.

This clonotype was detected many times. Here the CDR3 DNA reads TGTGCCAGCAGCTCGCGCAGACTCGCTGAAGCTTTCTTT. This sequence encodes CASSSRRLAEAFF. This rearrangement joins TRBV11-3 to TRBJ1-1; D uncertain. The CDR3 totals 13 residues. Trimming pared 4 bases from V and 6 bases from J, leaving 12 bases between. Germline V gene lookup returns CDR1 SGHNT and CDR2 YENEEA.

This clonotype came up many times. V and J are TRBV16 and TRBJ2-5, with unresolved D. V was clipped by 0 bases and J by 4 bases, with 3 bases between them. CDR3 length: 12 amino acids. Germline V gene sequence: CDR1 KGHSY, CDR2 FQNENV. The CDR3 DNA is TGTGCCAGCAGCCAATCTCGAGAGACCCAGTACTTC. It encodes CASSQSRETQYF.

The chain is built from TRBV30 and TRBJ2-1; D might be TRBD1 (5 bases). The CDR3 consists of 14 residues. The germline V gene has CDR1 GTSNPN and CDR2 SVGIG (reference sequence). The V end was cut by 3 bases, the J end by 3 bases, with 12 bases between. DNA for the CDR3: TGTGCCTGGAGGGGCAGGACAAACTACAATGAGCAGTTCTTC. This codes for CAWRGRTNYNEQFF.

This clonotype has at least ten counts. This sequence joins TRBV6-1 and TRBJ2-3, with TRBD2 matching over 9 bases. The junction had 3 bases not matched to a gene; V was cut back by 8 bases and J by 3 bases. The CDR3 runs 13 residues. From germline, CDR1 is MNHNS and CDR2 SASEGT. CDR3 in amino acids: CASAGGHTDTQYF. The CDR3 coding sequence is TGTGCCAGCGCGGGGGGGCATACAGATACGCAGTATTTT.

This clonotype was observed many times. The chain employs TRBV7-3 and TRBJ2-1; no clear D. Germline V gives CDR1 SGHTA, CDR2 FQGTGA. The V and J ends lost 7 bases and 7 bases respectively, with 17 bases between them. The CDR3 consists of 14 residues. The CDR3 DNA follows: TGTGCCAGCAACCCTCCAAGGGCCTGGAATGAGCAGTTCTTC. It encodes CASNPPRAWNEQFF.